This T cell receptor (beta chain) was found in a study of shared clonotypes between healthy human individuals. Terminally differentiated effector memory CD45RA+ cells were left out of the naive CD8 fraction, which was CD45RO-negative and positively selected for CCR7. Sequenced by immunoSEQ multiplex PCR; TCRdb stores in-frame clones only, minus some. The repertoire includes about 820,000 clones, around 92% of them detected once, and 24% sits in the top ten. Germline V gives CDR1 MNHEY, CDR2 SMNVEV (reference sequence). V dropped 8 bases and J dropped 2; count of bases not matched to a gene: 17. The CDR3 consists of 19 residues.

The chain employs TRBV27 and TRBJ2-4; 11 positions agree with TRBD1. Sequenced material: naive CD8+ T cells sorted from blood. The receptor comes from a man aged 25-45 years in good health. The CDR3, as DNA: TGTGCCAGCCGAGACGGAGGACAGGGGGCAATCGGGTCCAAAAACATTCAGTACTTC. It yields the protein CASRDGGQGAIGSKNIQYF.